One and the same sample provided the 16 T cell receptor beta chains below, sequenced in a study of cytomegalovirus exposure and HLA in healthy donors. 13 Jbeta primers and 60 Vbeta primers were used for the PCR. Assay: immunoSEQ multiplex PCR; the TCRdb copy retains only in-frame clones and omits some. In the table there are roughly 120,000 clones, 73% of which are singletons. The sequenced sample was PBMCs. These receptors were taken from a woman in her forties in good health and CMV-seronegative.

V is TRBV2 and J is TRBJ1-1, with D unclear. Trimming removed 1 base from V and 0 bases from J, with 6 bases in between. The V gene's germline CDR1 is SNHLY and CDR2 FYNNEI. CDR3 length: 14 amino acids. CDR3 DNA sequence: TGTGCCAGCAGTGAAGGTTATTTGAACACTGAAGCTTTCTTT. Translation: CASSEGYLNTEAFF.

The V and J genes are TRBV7-2 and TRBJ2-7, with TRBD1 matching 7 bases. The V segment lost 5 bases and the J segment 2 bases; nucleotides outside the gene matches: 9. Germline V gives CDR1 SGHTA, CDR2 FQGNSA. This CDR3 comprises 15 residues. The CDR3 sequence is CASSMGQTIAYEQYF. CDR3 nucleotide sequence: TGTGCCAGCAGCATGGGACAGACAATCGCCTACGAGCAGTACTTC.

The chain links TRBV5-1 to TRBJ2-5, with D unclear. Germline V gene lookup returns CDR1 SGHRS and CDR2 YFSETQ. This CDR3 comprises 13 residues. V lost 4 bases, J lost 5 bases, and 12 bases lay in between. The CDR3 here is CASSANVRETQYF. DNA for the CDR3: TGCGCCAGCAGCGCCAATGTTCGGGAGACCCAGTACTTC. The full variable domain, with the rest looked up from reference TRBV5-1 and TRBJ2-5, is KAGVTQTPRYLIKTRGQQVTLSCSPISGHRSVSWYQQTPGQGLQFLFEYFSETQRNKGNFPGRFSGRQFSNSRSEMNVSTLELGDSALYLCASSANVRETQYFGPGTRLLVL.

The V call is TRBV28, the J call TRBJ2-5, with TRBD2 identical over 12 bases. This CDR3 region has 16 residues. The V gene's germline CDR1 is MDHEN and CDR2 SYDVKM. Trimming at V came to 6 bases and at J to 2 bases, leaving 7 bases not matched to a gene. CDR3 protein: CASRLAGGPGQETQYF. As DNA, the CDR3 is TGTGCCAGCAGGCTAGCGGGAGGGCCGGGGCAAGAGACCCAGTACTTC.

This chain connects TRBV7-2 to TRBJ1-5; tentatively, D is TRBD1 (6 bases). Looked up from germline, CDR1 is SGHTA and CDR2 is FQGNSA. The CDR3 consists of 18 residues. Trimming removed 2 bases at V and 0 bases at J, with 17 bases between. DNA for the CDR3: TGTGCCAGCAGCTTAAAGGGGGGGGGTTCCCTTAGCAATCAGCCCCAGCATTTT. It is translated as CASSLKGGGSLSNQPQHF. The whole variable domain, remainder taken from reference TRBV7-2 and TRBJ1-5, is GAGVSQSPSNKVTEKGKDVELRCDPISGHTALYWYRQSLGQGLEFLIYFQGNSAPDKSGLPSDRFSAERTGGSVSTLTIQRTQQEDSAVYLCASSLKGGGSLSNQPQHFGDGTRLSIL.

This clone was counted once. The CDR3 DNA is TGTGCCAGCAGCCAAGAGACCCAGAGGACCGGGGAGCTGTTTTTT. It is translated as CASSQETQRTGELFF. The V and J genes are TRBV4-2 and TRBJ2-2; no clear D. The CDR3 length is 15 residues. Trimming stripped 0 bases from V and 5 bases from J, with 10 bases between. Germline V CDR1 and CDR2: LGHNA, YNFKEQ.

V usage is TRBV9 and J usage is TRBJ2-1; 9 bases agree with TRBD1. Germline values: CDR1 SGDLS, CDR2 YYNGEE. There are 15 residues in the CDR3. J was trimmed by 4 bases and V by 4 bases; bases with no gene match: 6. The DNA for the CDR3 is TGTGCCAGCAGCCTAGACAGGGGGATTTACAATGAGCAGTTCTTC. Its protein product is CASSLDRGIYNEQFF.

The chain couples TRBV5-4 to TRBJ2-2; the match to TRBD2 covers 7 bases. The V gene's germline CDR1 is SGHNT and CDR2 YYREEE (reference sequence). The CDR3 consists of 14 residues. The V gene end was trimmed by 0 bases and the J gene end by 6 bases; junction bases not matched to a gene: 2. DNA of the CDR3: TGTGCCAGCAGCTTGGAGCTAGCGGCCGGGGAGCTGTTTTTT. Encoded protein: CASSLELAAGELFF. The full variable domain, with the rest looked up from reference TRBV5-4 and TRBJ2-2, is ETGVTQSPTHLIKTRGQQVTLRCSSQSGHNTVSWYQQALGQGPQFIFQYYREEENGRGNFPPRFSGLQFPNYSSELNVNALELDDSALYLCASSLELAAGELFFGEGSRLTVL.

This clone was counted a few times. The chain recombines TRBV5-6 with TRBJ2-3; 7 bases agree with TRBD2. The CDR3 runs 19 residues. Germline V gives CDR1 SGHDT, CDR2 YYEEEE. V lost 4 bases and J lost 3; bases outside the gene matches: 20. The CDR3 loop is CASSRYGTTARSETDTQYF. In DNA, the CDR3 is TGTGCCAGCAGCAGATACGGGACTACTGCACGGTCTGAAACAGATACGCAGTATTTT.

The chain combines TRBV21-1 with TRBJ1-6. TRBV21-1 is deemed a pseudogene. CDR3 length: 12 amino acids. This chain's CDR3 is CASTSLVSPLHF. The CDR3 nucleotides read TGTGCCAGCACCTCCTTAGTTTCACCCCTCCACTTT.

V and J are TRBV7-8 and TRBJ1-1, with D possibly being TRBD1 (5 bases). Germline CDR1 SGHVS, CDR2 FQNEAQ. V shed 1 base and J shed 1 base, with 10 bases lying between them. The CDR3 consists of 15 residues. The CDR3: CASSLGRDGNTEAFF. CDR3 nucleotide sequence: TGTGCCAGCAGCTTAGGGAGGGACGGGAACACTGAAGCTTTCTTT.

This chain joins TRBV7-2 and TRBJ1-1; D gene ambiguous. Trimming stripped 5 bases from V and 1 base from J, with 8 bases between. Germline V gives CDR1 SGHTA, CDR2 FQGNSA. The CDR3 sequence is 13 residues long. The CDR3 coding sequence is TGTGCCAGCAGCACCAGACAGAACACTGAAGCTTTCTTT. Its protein is CASSTRQNTEAFF.

CDR3 region: CASSTTGTSYEQYF. The CDR3 bases are TGTGCCAGCAGCACCACCGGGACATCATACGAGCAGTACTTC. The rearrangement joins TRBV9 to TRBJ2-7, with D tentatively TRBD1 (6 bases). V was shortened by 4 bases and J by 4 bases, with 15 bases between the two germline ends. Germline lookup yields CDR1 SGDLS and CDR2 YYNGEE. The CDR3 is 14 residues long.

This clone was detected a few times. This chain uses TRBV25-1 with TRBJ2-2; possible D gene TRBD1, 6 bases. This CDR3 is 18 amino acids long. With 2 bases removed from V and 3 bases from J, the gap between germline ends came to 19 bases. Germline lookup yields CDR1 MGHDK and CDR2 SYGVNS. The CDR3: CASSERWGKDRYTGELFF. The CDR3 DNA reads as TGTGCCAGCAGTGAACGATGGGGGAAAGACAGGTACACCGGGGAGCTGTTTTTT. The full variable domain, in which reference TRBV25-1 and TRBJ2-2 provide the parts outside the CDR3, is EADIYQTPRYLVIGTGKKITLECSQTMGHDKMYWYQQDPGMELHLIHYSYGVNSTEKGDLSSESTVSRIRTEHFPLTLESARPSHTSQYLCASSERWGKDRYTGELFFGEGSRLTVL.

This clone was counted between two and nine times. The rearrangement joins TRBV11-2 to TRBJ1-2; TRBD1 matches 8 bases. This CDR3 comprises 15 residues. Per the germline V gene, CDR1 is SGHAT and CDR2 is FQNNGV. The V and J ends lost 4 bases and 5 bases, in that order; junction bases with no gene match: 9. CDR3 bases: TGTGCCAGCAGCTACGGACAGGGCCGGGTATATGGCTACACCTTC. This gives the protein CASSYGQGRVYGYTF.

The CDR3 DNA is TGTGCCAGCAGTGAGAGGGGGTCCTATAATTCACCCCTCCACTTT. Protein product: CASSERGSYNSPLHF. V gene TRBV25-1 combines with J gene TRBJ1-6; tentatively, D is TRBD1 (6 bases). The CDR3 sequence is 15 residues long. Looked up from germline, CDR1 is MGHDK and CDR2 is SYGVNS. V was trimmed by 3 bases and J by 1 base, leaving 7 bases between them.